The clone carrying this T cell receptor (beta chain) occurred a few times. The entry originates in a study of beta chain features in type 1 diabetes. Study-wide context: Patients did not differ from healthy donors in age, gender or cell yield.

Expressed TCRB transcripts got sequenced, as all isolated RNA was reverse transcribed. The repertoire was sequenced with immunoSEQ multiplex PCR; TCRdb's copy has only in-frame clones and lacks some. The table has hundreds of thousands of clones, 7.5% to 10% seen once. The CDR3 length is 15 residues. Per the germline V gene, CDR1 is KGHSH and CDR2 is LQKENI. Trimming cost V 2 bases and J 3 bases; bases outside gene matches: 3. The chain combines TRBV18 with TRBJ2-3; TRBD1 matches 9 bases. The sequenced sample consisted of naive CD4+ T cells from blood. The sequence was obtained from a woman under 30 in good health. CDR3 sequence: CASSPGTGRTDTQYF. The CDR3 bases are TGTGCCAGCTCACCAGGGACAGGGAGGACAGATACGCAGTATTTT.